This T cell receptor (beta chain) was sequenced during a study of T cells in Graves' hyperthyroidism and ophthalmopathy. There are many counts of this clonotype. The study defined stable Graves' hyperthyroidism as no ophthalmopathy progression within 18 months. Each diagnosis drew on symptoms, thyroxine, TRAb, thyroid ultrasound and orbital computed tomography findings. Fresh 10 ml peripheral blood yielded PBMCs. Trimming shortened V by 3 bases and J by 3 bases, and 8 bases separated the two germline ends. The CDR3 length is 14 residues. Germline CDR1 reads LNHDA; CDR2 reads SQIVND (reference sequence). The CDR3 regions of TCR beta were amplified from RNA transcripts. A set of HTBI primers served as the primers for a first-round RT-PCR of the TCR CDR3. TCRdb re-called the multiplex PCR reads with MiXCR, one entry per CDR3 protein. This table has nearly 750,000 distinct CDR3 sequences, just over 35% appearing once.

Material: blood. The chain links TRBV19 to TRBJ1-4; D not certain. The sequence was obtained from a woman in her forties with Graves' hyperthyroidism. The CDR3 DNA reads as TGTGCCAGTAGTATCCGGTTGGCTAATGAAAAACTGTTTTTT. The encoded protein is CASSIRLANEKLFF.